This T cell receptor (beta chain) originates from a study of T cell responses to AZD1222 COVID-19 vaccine. Samples with a second dose at about 4 or about 12 weeks were pooled together. Note on this clone: Its cognate antigen is unknown.

The CDR3 runs 11 residues. Germline CDR1 and CDR2: DFQATT and SNEGSKA (reference sequence). Trimming stripped 7 bases from V and 0 bases from J, with 6 bases between. Study conclusions and caveats: Distributed over spike, vaccine-associated CD4 TCRs predominated at 160-218 and 743-854. Baseline testing showed seropositivity in only six AZD1222 recipients. Clonal diversity was possibly underestimated, and the donors were mostly white British, with more females.

Data came from immunoSEQ multiplex PCR; TCRdb stores just in-frame clones and leaves some out. Among some 100,000 clones listed, 70% to 90% were seen once. This TCR was sampled from an adult who received the AZD1222 COVID-19 vaccine. Sequenced material: peripheral blood, taken 28 days after the second AZD1222 dose. J is TRBJ1-1 and V is TRBV20-1; D gene ambiguous. CDR3 protein: CSGRLNTEAFF. The CDR3 nucleotides are TGCAGTGGACGGCTGAACACTGAAGCTTTCTTT.